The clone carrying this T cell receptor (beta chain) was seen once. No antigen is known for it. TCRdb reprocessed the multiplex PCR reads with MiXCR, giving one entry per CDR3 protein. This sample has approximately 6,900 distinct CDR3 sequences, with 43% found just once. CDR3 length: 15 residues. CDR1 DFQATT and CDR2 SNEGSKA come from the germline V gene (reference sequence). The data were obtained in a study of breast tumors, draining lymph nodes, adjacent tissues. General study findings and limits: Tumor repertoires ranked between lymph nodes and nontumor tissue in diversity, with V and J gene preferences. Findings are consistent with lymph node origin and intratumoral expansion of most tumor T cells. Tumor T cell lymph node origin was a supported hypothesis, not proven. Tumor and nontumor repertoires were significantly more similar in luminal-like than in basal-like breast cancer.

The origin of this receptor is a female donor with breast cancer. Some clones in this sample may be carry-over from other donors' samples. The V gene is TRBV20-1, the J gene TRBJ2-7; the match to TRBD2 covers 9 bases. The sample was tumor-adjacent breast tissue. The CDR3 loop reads CGIRRASGTNTEQYF. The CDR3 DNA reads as TGCGGGATCCGGCGGGCTAGCGGGACCAACACCGAGCAGTACTTC.